This TCR beta chain was captured by sequencing in a study of shared clonotypes between healthy human individuals. Regarding the study as a whole: Clonotypes not shared had lower generation probabilities than those common to all four donors. In general, naive subsets displayed greater estimated richness than memory subsets did.

There were no recent acute infections or vaccinations among the donors, who were healthy HIV-negative adults. Clones were read by immunoSEQ multiplex PCR, and TCRdb kept only the in-frame ones, dropping some. There are about 2.4 million clones in the sample; approximately 90% occur only once, and roughly 0.15% lies in the top ten. This clone came up once. What it binds is not known. The source of this sequence is a man between 18 and 35 years old in good health. Source material: naive CD4+ T cells sorted from blood. The subset: CD45RA+ positively selected.

The CDR3 nucleotides read TGTGCCAGCAGCTTGACGGCGGCCGTAAGATCCCAGCATTTT. Amino acids: CASSLTAAVRSQHF. This chain uses TRBV5-8 with TRBJ1-5; no clear D gene. V lost 1 base, J lost 11 bases, and 16 bases lay in between. Germline V gives CDR1 SGHTS, CDR2 YDEGEE. The CDR3 is 14 amino acids.